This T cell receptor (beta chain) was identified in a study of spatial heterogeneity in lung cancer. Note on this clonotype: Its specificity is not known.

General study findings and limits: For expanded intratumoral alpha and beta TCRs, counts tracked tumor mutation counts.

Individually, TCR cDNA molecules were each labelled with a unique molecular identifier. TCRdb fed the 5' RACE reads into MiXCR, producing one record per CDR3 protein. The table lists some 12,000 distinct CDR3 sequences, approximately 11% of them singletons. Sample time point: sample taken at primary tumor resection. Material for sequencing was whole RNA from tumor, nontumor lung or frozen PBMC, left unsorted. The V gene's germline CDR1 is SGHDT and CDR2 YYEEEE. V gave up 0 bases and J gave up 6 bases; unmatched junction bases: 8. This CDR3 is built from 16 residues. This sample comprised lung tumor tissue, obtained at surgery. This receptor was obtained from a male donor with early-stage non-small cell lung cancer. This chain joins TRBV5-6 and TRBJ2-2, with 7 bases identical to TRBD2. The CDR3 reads CASSLVGREGAGELFF. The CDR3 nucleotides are TGTGCCAGCAGCTTGGTCGGAAGGGAGGGAGCCGGGGAGCTGTTTTTT. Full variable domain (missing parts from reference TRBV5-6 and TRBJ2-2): DAGVTQSPTHLIKTRGQQVTLRCSPKSGHDTVSWYQQALGQGPQFIFQYYEEEERQRGNFPDRFSGHQFPNYSSELNVNALLLGDSALYLCASSLVGREGAGELFFGEGSRLTVL.